These 20 T cell receptor beta chains came from one sample sequenced in a study of CD8+ T cells in alopecia areata. Sequencing templates came from extracted RNA that was reverse transcribed into cDNA. Only in-frame clones appear in the TCRdb table, and some are missing; sequencing was by immunoSEQ multiplex PCR. The sample lists about 280,000 clones; 58% were seen once. As for treatment: oral pan-JAK inhibitor, 5-10 mg twice daily. The starting material was CD4+ T cells sorted from blood, obtained at week 24, from a patient treated with tofacitinib. Source of these receptors: a human donor with alopecia areata.

The J gene is TRBJ2-7, the V gene TRBV5-1; 10 bases are a match to TRBD1. This CDR3 is 15 amino acids long. Germline V gene lookup returns CDR1 SGHRS and CDR2 YFSETQ. Unmatched junction bases numbered 10, after V lost 1 base and J lost 9 bases. The CDR3 DNA sequence: TGCGCCAGCAGCTTGTCCCGGGACAGGGGAAGAGGGCAGTACTTC. Encoded protein: CASSLSRDRGRGQYF.

This clone has more than one count but fewer than ten. This chain connects TRBV7-2 to TRBJ1-6; D is undetermined. Germline CDR1 reads SGHTA; CDR2 reads FQGNSA. The CDR3 spans 16 residues. V lost 5 bases, J lost 7 bases, and 18 bases lay in between. The CDR3 DNA is TGTGCCAGCAGCGCCGCTATACCGAGAAGAAATTCACCCCTCCACTTT. Translating it yields CASSAAIPRRNSPLHF.

This chain joins TRBV7-9 and TRBJ2-5, with unresolved D. The V end was cut by 1 base, the J end by 1 base, with 7 bases between. CDR1 and CDR2 (germline): SEHNR, FQNEAQ (reference sequence). The CDR3 runs to 14 residues. For the CDR3, the DNA is TGTGCCAGCAGCTTAGAGGCAGGCCAAGAGACCCAGTACTTC. It is translated as CASSLEAGQETQYF.

The chain is built from TRBV7-9 and TRBJ2-5; D might be TRBD2 (7 bases). Germline CDR1 reads SEHNR; CDR2 reads FQNEAQ (reference sequence). The CDR3 length is 15 residues. With 7 bases removed from V and 1 base from J, the gap between germline ends came to 16 bases. CDR3 sequence (DNA): TGTGCCAGCACCCCGGTCGGGGGGCGCCAAGAGACCCAGTACTTC. Protein product: CASTPVGGRQETQYF.

The chain employs TRBV4-1 and TRBJ2-5, with 11 positions matching TRBD2. This CDR3 has 18 residues. The germline V gene encodes CDR1 MGHRA and CDR2 YSYEKL. V lost 2 bases, J lost 2 bases, and 10 bases stayed unmatched. The CDR3 reads CASSQFGGTSGSQETQYF. The CDR3 bases are TGCGCCAGCAGCCAATTCGGCGGGACTAGCGGATCGCAAGAGACCCAGTACTTC.

In this sample, this clone turned up a few times. CDR3 sequence: CSVGDGRGETQYF. The CDR3 coding sequence is TGCAGCGTTGGAGATGGGAGGGGAGAGACCCAGTACTTC. V usage is TRBV29-1 and J usage is TRBJ2-5; 7 bases line up with TRBD2. Germline lookup yields CDR1 SQVTM and CDR2 ANQGSEA. The V and J ends lost 4 bases and 4 bases, in that order; junction bases with no gene match: 6. The CDR3 is 13 amino acids.

The chain employs TRBV5-1 and TRBJ2-2; 8 bases align to TRBD2. V shed 0 bases, J shed 2 bases, and the junction held 6 bases outside the gene matches. The CDR3 loop spans 17 amino acids. Germline CDR1 and CDR2: SGHRS and YFSETQ. CDR3 sequence (DNA): TGCGCCAGCAGCTTGGCGGCGGGGGGTATCAACACCGGGGAGCTGTTTTTT. Protein sequence: CASSLAAGGINTGELFF. The full variable domain, with the rest looked up from reference TRBV5-1 and TRBJ2-2, is KAGVTQTPRYLIKTRGQQVTLSCSPISGHRSVSWYQQTPGQGLQFLFEYFSETQRNKGNFPGRFSGRQFSNSRSEMNVSTLELGDSALYLCASSLAAGGINTGELFFGEGSRLTVL.

The chain employs TRBV29-1 and TRBJ2-3, with 14 bases fitting TRBD2. The junction had 5 bases not matched to a gene; V was cut back by 1 base and J by 2 bases. The CDR3 is 17 amino acids. The germline CDR1 and CDR2 sequences are SQVTM and ANQGSEA. The CDR3 sequence: CSVEARLAGGTTDTQYF. The CDR3 bases are TGCAGCGTTGAAGCGAGACTAGCGGGGGGGACCACAGATACGCAGTATTTT.

Comments on this clone: The sample holds other DNA sequences that translate to the same CDR3. V and J are TRBV29-1 and TRBJ1-5, with 8 bases that match TRBD1. The CDR3 has 13 residues. The ends lost 4 bases at V and 5 bases at J; junction bases unmatched: 4. Germline V lookup: CDR1 SQVTM, CDR2 ANQGSEA. This CDR3 reads CSVAGGADQPQHF. In DNA, the CDR3 is TGCAGCGTTGCAGGGGGCGCAGATCAGCCCCAGCATTTT.

The CDR3 region is CASRGHSGANVLTF. For the CDR3, the DNA is TGTGCCAGCAGAGGCCACTCTGGGGCCAACGTCCTGACTTTC. V gene TRBV25-1 combines with J gene TRBJ2-6; D remains unclear. The CDR3 contains 14 residues. V dropped 6 bases and J dropped 0 bases, with 6 bases sitting between them. Germline assignment: CDR1 MGHDK and CDR2 SYGVNS.

This chain connects TRBV29-1 to TRBJ2-3, with a possible D match to TRBD1 (5 bases). V was pared by 4 bases and J by 2 bases, with 10 bases between. The germline gives CDR1 SQVTM, CDR2 ANQGSEA. The CDR3 extends over 13 amino acids. As DNA, the CDR3 is TGCAGCGTTGCGACAGTACACACAGATACGCAGTATTTT. Protein product: CSVATVHTDTQYF.

The chain joins TRBV6-6 to TRBJ1-2, with D possibly TRBD1 on 6 matching bases. This CDR3 comprises 15 residues. V shed 5 bases and J shed 1 base, with 14 bases lying between them. Germline loops: CDR1 MNHNY, CDR2 SVGAGI (reference sequence). The CDR3 DNA sequence: TGTGCCAGCAGTCCAAGGGCAGGGGTTAACTATGGCTACACCTTC. It translates to CASSPRAGVNYGYTF.

The gene calls are TRBV29-1 and TRBJ1-1; 9 bases line up with TRBD1. The V and J ends lost 6 bases and 8 bases, in that order; junction bases with no gene match: 10. The CDR3 covers 13 residues. CDR1 SQVTM and CDR2 ANQGSEA come from the germline V gene. The CDR3 here is CSVGTGRGVEAFF. CDR3 sequence (DNA): TGCAGCGTCGGGACAGGGCGAGGTGTCGAAGCTTTCTTT.

The table lists this clone with a few counts. V and J are TRBV5-1 and TRBJ2-2, with D possibly matching TRBD1 (6 bases). This CDR3 contains 17 residues. CDR1 and CDR2 from the germline V gene are SGHRS and YFSETQ. V gave up 3 bases and J gave up 1 base, with 16 bases separating them. The CDR3 bases are TGCGCCAGCAGCTGGAGGACAGAGCAGTGGAACACCGGGGAGCTGTTTTTT. As protein: CASSWRTEQWNTGELFF.

This clone was detected a few times. V gene TRBV7-3 combines with J gene TRBJ2-2; D is undetermined. V was pared by 8 bases and J by 0 bases, with 7 bases between. Germline-derived CDR1 and CDR2 are SGHTA and FQGTGA. The CDR3 loop spans 13 amino acids. CDR3 in DNA: TGTGCCAGCGGAGCTACGAACACCGGGGAGCTGTTTTTT. Translation: CASGATNTGELFF.

This clone was counted between two and nine times. This sequence joins TRBV20-1 and TRBJ1-1; D is uncertain. The CDR3 has 10 amino acids. V was shortened by 5 bases and J by 11 bases, with 12 bases between the two germline ends. Germline CDR1 is DFQATT and CDR2 is SNEGSKA (reference sequence). CDR3 nucleotides: TGCAGTGCTTTCACTGAGGCGGCTTTCTTT. Protein: CSAFTEAAFF.

This chain uses TRBV29-1 with TRBJ2-7; maybe TRBD1 (6 bases). Trimming removed 5 bases from V and 3 bases from J, with 17 bases in between. The germline V gene encodes CDR1 SQVTM and CDR2 ANQGSEA. This CDR3 has 14 residues. The DNA for the CDR3 is TGCAGCGTTTCCCCCGGGACAAAATTCTACGAGCAGTACTTC. Its translation is CSVSPGTKFYEQYF.

The J gene is TRBJ1-2, the V gene TRBV18; a weak D match, TRBD1 (6 bases). Trimming pared 2 bases from V and 2 bases from J, leaving 9 bases between. The germline V gene encodes CDR1 KGHSH and CDR2 LQKENI. The CDR3 spans 14 residues. The CDR3 DNA reads as TGTGCCAGCTCACCAAACAGGGAGAACTATGGCTACACCTTC. This encodes CASSPNRENYGYTF.

The CDR3 is CASSVDPQHNSPLHF. DNA for the CDR3: TGTGCCAGCAGCGTAGATCCGCAACATAATTCACCCCTCCACTTT. The chain couples TRBV9 to TRBJ1-6; D call uncertain. The CDR3 covers 15 residues. Per the germline V gene, CDR1 is SGDLS and CDR2 is YYNGEE. V was pared by 0 bases and J by 5 bases, with 9 bases between.

The J gene is TRBJ1-2, the V gene TRBV6-6; TRBD1 matches at 7 bases. This CDR3 is 14 amino acids long. V gave up 5 bases and J gave up 0 bases; unmatched junction bases: 3. The germline CDR1 and CDR2 sequences are MNHNY and SVGAGI (reference sequence). CDR3 loop: CASSGQAANYGYTF. In nucleotides, the CDR3 is TGTGCCAGCAGTGGACAGGCTGCTAACTATGGCTACACCTTC.